This T cell receptor (beta chain) was observed in a study of blood T cell repertoires in COVID-19. Across the whole study: The United States, Italy and Spain were the sources of the acute and convalescent COVID-19 samples. T cells, B-cell-depleted T cells, or PBMCs supplied cDNA or gDNA.

Losses at the gene ends were 5 bases for V and 8 bases for J; bases not matched to a gene: 6. The CDR3 has 13 residues. Germline CDR1 reads MNHEY; CDR2 reads SVGAGI. The method was immunoSEQ multiplex PCR; TCRdb's version includes in-frame clones alone and lacks a portion of them. The sample includes more than 150,000 clones, around 85% of them seen just once. Sequencing was carried out using peripheral blood. The chain uses TRBV6-5 and TRBJ1-2; 9 bases line up with TRBD1. This receptor was obtained from a man between 65 and 85 years old with active or convalescent COVID-19. As DNA, the CDR3 is TGTGCCAGCAGTCAACAGGGGGCGAAAGGCTACACCTTC. It encodes CASSQQGAKGYTF.